This T cell receptor beta chain was recovered during a study of lymphopenia after photon versus proton radiotherapy. General observations from the study: Under photons, naive T cells and diversity fell while effector/memory populations rose.

In regard to this clone: Its target is unknown.

CDR1 and CDR2 (germline): MNHEY, SVGAGI. V lost 2 bases and J lost 8, with 15 bases in between. There are 14 residues in the CDR3. Produced via immunoSEQ multiplex PCR; TCRdb's table is partial and in-frame only. The profile shows roughly 20,000 clones, around 90% of them singletons. The receptor was isolated from a man aged 55 to 70 with pancreatic cancer. This specimen consisted of peripheral blood, obtained from a patient treated with photon-based radiotherapy. The rearrangement uses TRBV6-5 and TRBJ1-2; D gene unclear. The CDR3 DNA reads TGTGCCAGCAGTTACGTACGGAACACGTTCGGCTACACCTTC. Translation gives CASSYVRNTFGYTF.